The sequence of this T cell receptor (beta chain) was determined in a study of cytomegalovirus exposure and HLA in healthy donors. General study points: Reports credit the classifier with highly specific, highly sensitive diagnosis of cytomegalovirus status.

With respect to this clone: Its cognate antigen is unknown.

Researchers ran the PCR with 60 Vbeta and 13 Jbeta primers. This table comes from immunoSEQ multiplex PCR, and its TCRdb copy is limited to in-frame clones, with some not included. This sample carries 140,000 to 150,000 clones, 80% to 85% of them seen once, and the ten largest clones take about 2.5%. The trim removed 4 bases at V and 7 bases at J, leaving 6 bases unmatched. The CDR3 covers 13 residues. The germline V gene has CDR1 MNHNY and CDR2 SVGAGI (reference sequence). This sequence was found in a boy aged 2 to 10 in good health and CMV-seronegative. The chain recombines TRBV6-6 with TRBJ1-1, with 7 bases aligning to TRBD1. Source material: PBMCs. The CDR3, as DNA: TGTGCCAGCAGTTCAATTTACAGGGGTGAAGCTTTCTTT. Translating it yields CASSSIYRGEAFF.